One T cell receptor (beta chain) is described in this entry. Its specificity is unknown. This record belongs to a study of cytomegalovirus exposure and HLA in healthy donors. General study results and limits: The authors listed 150 to 200 TCR beta chains as cytomegalovirus-associated.

This CDR3 has 14 residues. From germline, CDR1 is SGHVS and CDR2 FNYEAQ. V gave up 6 bases and J gave up 8 bases; unmatched junction bases: 8. This PCR relied on a set of 60 Vbeta primers and 13 Jbeta primers. Clones were read by immunoSEQ multiplex PCR, and TCRdb kept only the in-frame ones, dropping some. The data contain over 150,000 clones, more than 65% of them singletons. The rearrangement joins TRBV7-6 to TRBJ1-4, with 8 bases matching TRBD1. The sample taken for sequencing was PBMCs. The receptor was derived from a girl aged 2 to 9 in good health and CMV-seropositive. In DNA, the CDR3 is TGTGCCAGCAGACCCGGGACAGGTGACGAAAAACTGTTTTTT. Its translation is CASRPGTGDEKLFF.